Presented here are 10 T cell receptor beta chains from one specimen sequenced in a study of prognosis after radiotherapy for stage I lung cancer. From genomic DNA, TCR beta CDR3 was amplified by two-round multiplex PCR. Gene-specific TRBV and TRBJ primers were used in PCR round one. TCRdb passed the multiplex PCR reads through MiXCR, listing each CDR3 protein once. The table records 10,000 to 15,000 distinct CDR3 sequences, 43% of them present only once. This specimen consisted of PBMCs, obtained before or after stereotactic body radiation therapy (not recorded which). The receptors originated from a donor over 45 with non-small cell lung cancer.

This chain links TRBV20-1 with TRBJ1-6, with D perhaps matching TRBD1 (5 bases). The CDR3 length is 15 residues. Germline V gene lookup returns CDR1 DFQATT and CDR2 SNEGSKA (reference sequence). V was shortened by 2 bases and J by 1 base, with 9 bases between the two germline ends. The CDR3 DNA reads TGCAGTGCTAGACCGGGGGAATCCTATAATTCACCCCTCCACTTT. It specifies CSARPGESYNSPLHF.

The J gene is TRBJ2-2, the V gene TRBV6-2 or TRBV6-3; TRBD2 aligns across 12 bases. Trimming cost V 7 bases and J 10 bases; bases outside gene matches: 13. The V gene's germline CDR1 is MNHEY and CDR2 SVGEGT. This CDR3 is built from 16 residues. The CDR3 DNA follows: TGTGCCAGCATCAACGGACTAGCGGGATTTGACGTGGAGCTGTTTTTT. Protein: CASINGLAGFDVELFF.

This clonotype has at least ten counts. The chain combines TRBV11-3 with TRBJ2-2; maybe TRBD1 (6 bases). The germline V and J ends were trimmed by 5 bases and 2 bases, with 12 bases remaining between them. In germline, CDR1 is SGHNT, CDR2 YENEEA. CDR3 length: 15 amino acids. Here the CDR3 reads CASSADSLNTGELFF. The CDR3 nucleotides read TGTGCCAGCAGCGCGGACAGCCTAAACACCGGGGAGCTGTTTTTT.

J is TRBJ2-1 and V is TRBV9; 8 bases align to TRBD2. V lost 7 bases, J lost 9 bases, and 12 bases stayed unmatched. The CDR3 loop spans 14 amino acids. Germline V gives CDR1 SGDLS, CDR2 YYNGEE. The CDR3 sequence: CASDSGLEGSEQFF. CDR3 sequence (DNA): TGTGCCAGCGATTCGGGACTAGAGGGATCTGAGCAGTTCTTC.

The chain recombines TRBV5-1 with TRBJ2-1; TRBD1 is a possible D gene (5 bases). Germline-derived CDR1 and CDR2 are SGHRS and YFSETQ. The CDR3 runs to 15 residues. V was clipped by 4 bases and J by 6 bases, with 17 bases between them. CDR3 DNA: TGCGCCAGCAGCAGGTGGACAACGCCAGGCAATGAGCAGTTCTTC. Translation: CASSRWTTPGNEQFF.

The chain uses TRBV12-3 or TRBV12-4 and TRBJ1-2; 7 bases map to TRBD1. The CDR3 sequence is 13 residues long. Unmatched junction bases numbered 8, after V lost 5 bases and J lost 8 bases. This CDR3 reads CASSTGWTGGYTF. DNA of the CDR3: TGTGCCAGCAGTACCGGTTGGACAGGAGGCTACACCTTC.

This clonotype was counted ten times or more. The chain couples TRBV4-3 to TRBJ1-2; D may be TRBD1 (6 bases). Looked up from germline, CDR1 is LGHNA and CDR2 is YSLEER. Trimming removed 4 bases at V and 8 bases at J, with 17 bases between. This CDR3 spans 14 amino acids. The CDR3 sequence is CASSPTGRGDGYTF. In DNA form, the CDR3 reads TGCGCCAGCAGCCCGACAGGAAGGGGTGACGGCTACACCTTC.

The chain is built from TRBV6-2 or TRBV6-3 and TRBJ1-5, with TRBD1 as a possible D gene (5 bases). The CDR3 consists of 12 residues. CDR1 is MNHEY, CDR2 SVGEGT, per germline. V lost 6 bases and J 5 bases, leaving 8 bases between the germline ends. The CDR3 DNA reads TGTGCCAGCAGGCAGGGTGATCAGCCCCAGCATTTT. It codes for CASRQGDQPQHF.

As concerns this clonotype: At one boundary the junction diverges from the germline segment, which might be a read error. The V and J genes are TRBV6-1 and TRBJ2-2; TRBD1 matches at 7 bases. The CDR3 runs to 16 residues. Germline loops: CDR1 MNHNS, CDR2 SASEGT. This CDR3 reads CPSSRTVYRGSGELFF. As DNA, the CDR3 is TGTCCCAGCAGTCGTACCGTATACAGGGGTAGCGGGGAGCTGTTTTTT.

This clonotype is medium-sized (0.01 to 0.1%) in the sample. This sequence joins TRBV11-2 and TRBJ2-3; 8 bases map to TRBD2. V was clipped by 1 base and J by 3 bases; unmatched bases: 6. This CDR3 spans 16 amino acids. Germline lookup yields CDR1 SGHAT and CDR2 FQNNGV. As DNA, the CDR3 is TGTGCCAGCAGCTTAGTTTCCTCGGGAGGGACAGATACGCAGTATTTT. This gives the protein CASSLVSSGGTDTQYF.